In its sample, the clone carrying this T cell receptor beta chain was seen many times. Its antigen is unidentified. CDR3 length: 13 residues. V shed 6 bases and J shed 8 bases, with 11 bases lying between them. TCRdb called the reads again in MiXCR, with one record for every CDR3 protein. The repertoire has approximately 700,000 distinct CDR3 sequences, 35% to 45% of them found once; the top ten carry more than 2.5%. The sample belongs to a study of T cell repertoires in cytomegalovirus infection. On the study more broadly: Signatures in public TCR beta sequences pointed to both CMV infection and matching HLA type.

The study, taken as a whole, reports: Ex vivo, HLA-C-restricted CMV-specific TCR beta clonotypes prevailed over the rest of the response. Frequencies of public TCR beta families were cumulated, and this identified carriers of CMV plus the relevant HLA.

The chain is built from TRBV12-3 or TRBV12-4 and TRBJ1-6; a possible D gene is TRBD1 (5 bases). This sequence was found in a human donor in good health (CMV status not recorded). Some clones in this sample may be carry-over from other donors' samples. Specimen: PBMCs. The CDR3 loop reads CASSPGTDSPLHF. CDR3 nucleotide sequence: TGTGCCAGCAGCCCAGGGACGGATTCACCCCTCCACTTT.